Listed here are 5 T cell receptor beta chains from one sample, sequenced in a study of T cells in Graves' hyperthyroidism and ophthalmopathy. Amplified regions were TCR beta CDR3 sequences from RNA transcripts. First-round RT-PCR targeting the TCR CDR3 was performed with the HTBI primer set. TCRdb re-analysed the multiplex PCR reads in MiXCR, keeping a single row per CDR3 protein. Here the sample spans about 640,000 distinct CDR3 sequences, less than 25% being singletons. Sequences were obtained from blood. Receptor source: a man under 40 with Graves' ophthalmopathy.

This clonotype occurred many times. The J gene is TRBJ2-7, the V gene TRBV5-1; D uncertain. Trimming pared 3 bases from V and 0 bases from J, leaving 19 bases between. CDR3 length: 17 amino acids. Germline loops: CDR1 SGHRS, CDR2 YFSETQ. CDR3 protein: CASSWTQQISDSYEQYF. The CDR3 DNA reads TGCGCCAGCAGCTGGACGCAACAGATCAGCGACTCCTACGAGCAGTACTTC.

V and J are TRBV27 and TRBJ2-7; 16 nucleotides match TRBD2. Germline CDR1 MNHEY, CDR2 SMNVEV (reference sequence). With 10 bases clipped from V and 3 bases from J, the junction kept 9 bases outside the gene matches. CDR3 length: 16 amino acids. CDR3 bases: TGTGCCAACAGGGGGACTAGCGGGAGGGGCATCTACGAGCAGTACTTC. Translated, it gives CANRGTSGRGIYEQYF.

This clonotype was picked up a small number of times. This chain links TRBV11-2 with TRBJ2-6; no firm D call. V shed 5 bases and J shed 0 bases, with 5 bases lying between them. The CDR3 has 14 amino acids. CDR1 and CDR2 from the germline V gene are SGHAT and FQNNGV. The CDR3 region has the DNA TGTGCCAGCAGCAAAAACTCTGGGGCCAACGTCCTGACTTTC. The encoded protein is CASSKNSGANVLTF.

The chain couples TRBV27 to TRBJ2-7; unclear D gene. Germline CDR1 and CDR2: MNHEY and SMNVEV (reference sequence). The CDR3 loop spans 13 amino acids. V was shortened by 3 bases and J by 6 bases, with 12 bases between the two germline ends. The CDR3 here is CASSLGRQSEQYF. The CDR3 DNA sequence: TGTGCCAGCAGTTTGGGCCGTCAGAGCGAGCAGTACTTC.

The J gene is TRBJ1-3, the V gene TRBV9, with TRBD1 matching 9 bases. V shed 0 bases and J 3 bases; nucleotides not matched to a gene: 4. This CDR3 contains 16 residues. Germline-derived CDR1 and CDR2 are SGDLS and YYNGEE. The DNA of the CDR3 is TGTGCCAGCAGCGTAGCCAGGGACAGGGTTGGAAACACCATATATTTT. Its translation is CASSVARDRVGNTIYF.